This T cell receptor beta chain came from a study of OX40 agonist ivuxolimab in advanced cancers. Blood was sampled at baseline, cycle 4 day 1, and cycle 7 day 1. The repertoire was sequenced with immunoSEQ multiplex PCR; TCRdb's copy has only in-frame clones and lacks some. The sample shows around 56,000 clones, 82% of them seen only once. Germline loops: CDR1 SGHTA, CDR2 FQGNSA. V shed 2 bases, J shed 0 bases, and the junction held 8 bases outside the gene matches. The CDR3 totals 18 residues. The sample holds a few counts of this clone. Sequencing was performed on CD4+ or CD8+ T cells sorted from blood, taken in a trial of the OX40 agonist ivuxolimab. The V gene is TRBV7-2, the J gene TRBJ2-3, with 10 bases aligning to TRBD2. The clonotype comes from an adult with an advanced solid tumor such as melanoma, head and neck, liver or kidney cancer. The CDR3 loop reads CASSLRSSGGVSTDTQYF. The CDR3 DNA reads as TGTGCCAGCAGCTTACGCTCTAGCGGGGGAGTGAGCACAGATACGCAGTATTTT.